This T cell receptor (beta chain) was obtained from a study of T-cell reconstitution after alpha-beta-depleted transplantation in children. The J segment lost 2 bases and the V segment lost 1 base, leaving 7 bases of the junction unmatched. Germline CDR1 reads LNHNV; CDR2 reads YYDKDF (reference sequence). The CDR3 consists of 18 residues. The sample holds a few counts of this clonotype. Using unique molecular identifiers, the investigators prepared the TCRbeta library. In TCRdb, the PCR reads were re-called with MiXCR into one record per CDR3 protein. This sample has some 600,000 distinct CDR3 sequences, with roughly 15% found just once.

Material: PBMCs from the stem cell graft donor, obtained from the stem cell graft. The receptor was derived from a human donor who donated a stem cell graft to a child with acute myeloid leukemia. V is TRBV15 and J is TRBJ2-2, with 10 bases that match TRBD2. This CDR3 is CATSRARRTSGNTGELFF. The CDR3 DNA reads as TGTGCCACCAGCAGAGCACGACGGACTAGCGGTAACACCGGGGAGCTGTTTTTT.